The 13 T cell receptor beta chains in this list originate from one sample, sequenced in a study of T cell repertoires in cytomegalovirus infection. TCRdb itself ran the reads through MiXCR, one entry per CDR3 protein. Of approximately 500,000 distinct CDR3 sequences listed, 33% are singletons. For these TCRs, the target antigens are not known. Sequencing was performed on cultured PBMCs, taken from culture after CMV antigen stimulation. Receptors were obtained from a human donor in good health (CMV status not recorded). Some clones in this sample may be carry-over from other donors' samples.

The chain employs TRBV28 and TRBJ1-1; possibly TRBD1 for D (6 bases). The CDR3 is 13 amino acids. V was clipped by 7 bases and J by 3 bases, with 12 bases between them. The V gene's germline CDR1 is MDHEN and CDR2 SYDVKM. CDR3 region: CASKRGGDTEAFF. The DNA for the CDR3 is TGTGCCAGCAAAAGGGGGGGCGACACTGAAGCTTTCTTT.

This clonotype was counted between two and nine times. The chain employs TRBV20-1 and TRBJ2-3, with D uncertain. Per germline, CDR1 DFQATT and CDR2 SNEGSKA (reference sequence). V was pared by 5 bases and J by 4 bases, with 10 bases between. CDR3 length: 12 residues. CDR3 sequence (DNA): TGCAGTGCTCCCAACCGACCAGATACGCAGTATTTT. Amino acid sequence: CSAPNRPDTQYF.

This chain connects TRBV24-1 to TRBJ2-7; 7 bases fit TRBD1. After removal of 5 bases from V and 1 base from J, the junction contained 4 bases not matched to a gene. The length of the CDR3 is 14 residues. Germline V gene sequence: CDR1 KGHDR, CDR2 SFDVKD. CDR3 bases: TGTGCCACCAGTGCCGGGGACAGTTCCTACGAGCAGTACTTC. It codes for CATSAGDSSYEQYF.

J is TRBJ1-3 and V is TRBV30; no clear D gene. CDR3 length: 12 amino acids. In germline, CDR1 is GTSNPN, CDR2 SVGIG (reference sequence). The V gene lost 5 bases and the J gene lost 0 bases, with 5 bases spanning the gap. DNA of the CDR3: TGTGCCTGGGAATACTCTGGAAACACCATATATTTT. The encoded protein is CAWEYSGNTIYF. Based on the CDR3 plus reference TRBV30 and TRBJ1-3, the full variable domain is SQTIHQWPATLVQPVGSPLSLECTVEGTSNPNLYWYRQAAGRGLQLLFYSVGIGQISSEVPQNLSASRPQDRQFILSSKKLLLSDSGFYLCAWEYSGNTIYFGEGSWLTVV.

This clonotype was counted a few times. V is TRBV28 and J is TRBJ1-4; D is ambiguous. V lost 2 bases and J 8 bases, leaving 12 bases between the germline ends. This CDR3 has 14 amino acids. Germline-derived CDR1 and CDR2 are MDHEN and SYDVKM. DNA of the CDR3: TGTGCCAGCAGTTTAGAAGGGCGAAGGGAAAAACTGTTTTTT. Amino acids: CASSLEGRREKLFF.

This clonotype was seen a handful of times. The rearrangement uses TRBV6-2 or TRBV6-3 and TRBJ2-7, with 9 bases aligning to TRBD1. V was clipped by 6 bases and J by 5 bases; unmatched bases: 8. The CDR3 consists of 14 residues. Germline CDR1 MNHEY, CDR2 SVGEGT. The DNA of the CDR3 is TGTGCCAGCAGCAACCACAGGACAGGGGACGAGCAGTACTTC. It encodes CASSNHRTGDEQYF.

V gene TRBV19 combines with J gene TRBJ2-3, with D unresolved. The CDR3 runs to 14 residues. The germline V and J ends were trimmed by 8 bases and 2 bases, with 14 bases remaining between them. The germline V gene has CDR1 LNHDA and CDR2 SQIVND (reference sequence). The CDR3, as DNA: TGTGCCAGTGCGGCTGAAATTTTCACAGATACGCAGTATTTT. Amino acids: CASAAEIFTDTQYF.

This clonotype was recorded a few times. V and J are TRBV4-1 and TRBJ2-1; 7 nucleotides match TRBD2. This CDR3 region has 16 residues. The J segment lost 5 bases and the V segment lost 6 bases, leaving 13 bases of the junction unmatched. CDR1 and CDR2 (germline): MGHRA, YSYEKL. In DNA form, the CDR3 reads TGCGCCAGCAGTTTCCTAGGACTAGAAACCCACAATGAGCAGTTCTTC. The encoded protein is CASSFLGLETHNEQFF.

Worth noting for this clonotype: One end of the junction does not line up with germline, which may come from a read error. The rearrangement uses TRBV4-1 and TRBJ2-1, with D tentatively TRBD1 (6 bases). In germline, CDR1 is MGHRA, CDR2 YSYEKL. This CDR3 comprises 16 residues. The CDR3 here is CASSHSGTTNYNEQFF. The CDR3 DNA reads as TGTGCCAGCAGCCACTCCGGGACAACTAACTACAATGAGCAGTTCTTC.

This clonotype has just a few counts. This chain connects TRBV7-9 to TRBJ1-2; D is perhaps TRBD1 (6 bases). Trimming cost V 7 bases and J 0 bases, with 18 bases left between them. Germline V CDR1 and CDR2: SEHNR, FQNEAQ (reference sequence). The CDR3 totals 16 residues. CDR3 loop: CASTPDRLPANYGYTF. As DNA, the CDR3 is TGTGCCAGCACTCCTGACAGGCTTCCAGCTAACTATGGCTACACCTTC. The variable domain in full, completed from reference TRBV7-9 and TRBJ1-2, reads DTGVSQNPRHKITKRGQNVTFRCDPISEHNRLYWYRQTLGQGPEFLTYFQNEAQLEKSRLLSDRFSAERPKGSFSTLEIQRTEQGDSAMYLCASTPDRLPANYGYTFGSGTRLTVV.

V is TRBV20-1 and J is TRBJ1-3; D may be TRBD1 (5 bases). This CDR3 has 13 amino acids. Trimming took off 6 bases at V and 4 bases at J, with 13 bases between the two ends. CDR1 is DFQATT and CDR2 is SNEGSKA in the germline V gene (reference sequence). In DNA form, the CDR3 reads TGCAGTGCCCCGGACACAAGGGGAAACACCATATATTTT. Translating gives CSAPDTRGNTIYF.

The genes are TRBV28 and TRBJ2-2, with D perhaps being TRBD1 or TRBD2 (6 bases each). The germline V gene encodes CDR1 MDHEN and CDR2 SYDVKM. There are 15 residues in the CDR3. The V gene lost 6 bases and the J gene lost 6 bases, with 17 bases spanning the gap. Here the CDR3 reads CASSPHNREAGELFF. Written as DNA, the CDR3 is TGTGCCAGCAGCCCGCACAACAGGGAGGCCGGGGAGCTGTTTTTT.

The V call is TRBV7-2, the J call TRBJ1-2; D uncertain. In germline, CDR1 is SGHTA, CDR2 FQGNSA. The germline V and J ends were trimmed by 4 bases and 5 bases, with 8 bases remaining between them. This CDR3 is built from 12 residues. The CDR3 bases are TGTGCCAGCAGCTCCACACCTTATGGCTACACCTTC. Protein product: CASSSTPYGYTF.